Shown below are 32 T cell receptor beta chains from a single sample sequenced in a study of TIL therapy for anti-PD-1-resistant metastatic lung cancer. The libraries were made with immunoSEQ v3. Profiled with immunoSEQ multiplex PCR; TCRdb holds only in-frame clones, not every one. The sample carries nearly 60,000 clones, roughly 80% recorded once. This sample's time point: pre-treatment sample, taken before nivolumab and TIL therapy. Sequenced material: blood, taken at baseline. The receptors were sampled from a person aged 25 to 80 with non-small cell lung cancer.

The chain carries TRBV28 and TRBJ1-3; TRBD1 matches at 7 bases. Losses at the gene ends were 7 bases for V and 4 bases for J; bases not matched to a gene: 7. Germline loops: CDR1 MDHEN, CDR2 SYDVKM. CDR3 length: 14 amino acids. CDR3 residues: CASMTGSAGNTIYF. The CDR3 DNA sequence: TGTGCCAGCATGACAGGGAGTGCCGGAAACACCATATATTTT. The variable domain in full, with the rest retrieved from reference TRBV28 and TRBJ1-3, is DVKVTQSSRYLVKRTGEKVFLECVQDMDHENMFWYRQDPGLGLRLIYFSYDVKMKEKGDIPEGYSVSREKKERFSLILESASTNQTSMYLCASMTGSAGNTIYFGEGSWLTVV.

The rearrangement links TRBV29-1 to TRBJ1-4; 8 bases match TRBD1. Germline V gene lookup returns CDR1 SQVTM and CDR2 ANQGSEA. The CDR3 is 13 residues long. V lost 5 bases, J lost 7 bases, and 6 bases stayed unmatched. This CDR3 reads CSVKQGAPEKLFF. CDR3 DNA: TGCAGCGTTAAGCAGGGGGCGCCTGAAAAACTGTTTTTT.

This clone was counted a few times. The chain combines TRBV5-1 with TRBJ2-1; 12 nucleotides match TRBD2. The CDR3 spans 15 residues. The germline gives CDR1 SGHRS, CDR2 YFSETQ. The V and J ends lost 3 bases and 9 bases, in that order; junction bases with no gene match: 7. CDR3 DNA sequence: TGCGCCAGCAGCTCTGGACTAGCGGGAAGGACTGAGCAGTTCTTC. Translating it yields CASSSGLAGRTEQFF.

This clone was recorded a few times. In DNA form, the CDR3 reads TGTGCCAGCAGTTTACCTCCGGAGGGCTACACCTTC. Amino acid sequence: CASSLPPEGYTF. This rearrangement joins TRBV28 to TRBJ1-2, with D uncertain. The CDR3 is made up of 12 amino acids. The V end lost 2 bases, the J end lost 8 bases, and 9 bases lay between the germline ends. CDR1 and CDR2 from the germline V gene are MDHEN and SYDVKM.

The CDR3 coding sequence is TGTGCCAGCAGCCCCCCCGGAATTCCTAAAGAGACCCAGTACTTC. Amino acids: CASSPPGIPKETQYF. The V call is TRBV7-9, the J call TRBJ2-5; D not resolved. The V gene lost 5 bases and the J gene lost 3 bases, with 16 bases spanning the gap. The CDR3 has 15 amino acids. Germline assignment: CDR1 SEHNR and CDR2 FQNEAQ (reference sequence).

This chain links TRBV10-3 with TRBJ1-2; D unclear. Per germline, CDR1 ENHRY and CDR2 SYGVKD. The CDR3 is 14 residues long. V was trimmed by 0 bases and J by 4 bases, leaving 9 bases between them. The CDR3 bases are TGTGCCATCAGTGAGTCAGGCGTCTCCTATGGCTACACCTTC. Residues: CAISESGVSYGYTF.

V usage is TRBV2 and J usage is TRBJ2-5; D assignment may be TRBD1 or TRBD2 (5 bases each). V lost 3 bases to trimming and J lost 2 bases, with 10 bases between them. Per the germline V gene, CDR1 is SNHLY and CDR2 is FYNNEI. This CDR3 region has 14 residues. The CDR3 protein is CASSEVGPQETQYF. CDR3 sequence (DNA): TGTGCCAGCAGTGAGGTGGGACCGCAAGAGACCCAGTACTTC.

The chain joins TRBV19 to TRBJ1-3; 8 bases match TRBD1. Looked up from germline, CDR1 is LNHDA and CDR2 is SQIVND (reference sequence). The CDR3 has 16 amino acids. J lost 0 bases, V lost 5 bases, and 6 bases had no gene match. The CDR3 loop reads CASSRQGSLSGNTIYF. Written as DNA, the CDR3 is TGTGCCAGTAGTCGACAGGGGAGCCTCTCTGGAAACACCATATATTTT. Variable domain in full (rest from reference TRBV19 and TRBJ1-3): DGGITQSPKYLFRKEGQNVTLSCEQNLNHDAMYWYRQDPGQGLRLIYYSQIVNDFQKGDIAEGYSVSREKKESFPLTVTSAQKNPTAFYLCASSRQGSLSGNTIYFGEGSWLTVV.

CDR3 residues: CASSRVSGAAYEQYF. CDR3 DNA sequence: TGTGCCAGCAGCCGGGTGTCAGGGGCGGCCTACGAGCAGTACTTC. The V and J genes are TRBV7-2 and TRBJ2-7; a weak D match, TRBD1 (6 bases). In germline, CDR1 is SGHTA, CDR2 FQGNSA. V gave up 5 bases and J gave up 2 bases, with 16 bases separating them. The CDR3 spans 15 residues.

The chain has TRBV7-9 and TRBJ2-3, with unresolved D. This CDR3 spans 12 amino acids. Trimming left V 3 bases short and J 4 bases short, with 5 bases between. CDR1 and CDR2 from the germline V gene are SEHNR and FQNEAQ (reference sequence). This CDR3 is CASSFNSDTQYF. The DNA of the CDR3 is TGTGCCAGCAGCTTTAATTCAGATACGCAGTATTTT.

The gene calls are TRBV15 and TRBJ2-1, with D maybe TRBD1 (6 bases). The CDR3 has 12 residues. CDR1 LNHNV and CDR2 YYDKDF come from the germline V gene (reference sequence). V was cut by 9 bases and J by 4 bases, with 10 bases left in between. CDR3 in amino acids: CATTRGYNEQFF. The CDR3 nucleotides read TGTGCCACGACGAGGGGGTACAATGAGCAGTTCTTC.

In DNA, the CDR3 is TGTGCCAGCATCTCCGGGAGGGCCACCGGGGAGCTGTTTTTT. Residues: CASISGRATGELFF. V and J are TRBV25-1 and TRBJ2-2, with 8 bases aligning to TRBD2. The CDR3 loop spans 14 amino acids. The V and J ends lost 7 bases and 4 bases, in that order; junction bases with no gene match: 5. Germline V CDR1 and CDR2: MGHDK, SYGVNS.

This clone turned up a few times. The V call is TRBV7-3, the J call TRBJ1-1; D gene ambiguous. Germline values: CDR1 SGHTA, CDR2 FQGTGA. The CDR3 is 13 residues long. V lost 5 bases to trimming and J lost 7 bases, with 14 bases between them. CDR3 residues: CASSPGWVDEAFF. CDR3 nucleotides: TGTGCCAGCAGCCCTGGTTGGGTGGATGAAGCTTTCTTT.

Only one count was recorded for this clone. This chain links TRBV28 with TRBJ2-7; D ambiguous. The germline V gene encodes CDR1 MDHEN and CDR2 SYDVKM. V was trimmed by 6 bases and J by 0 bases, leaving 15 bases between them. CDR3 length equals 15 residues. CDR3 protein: CASSSTAENSYEQYF. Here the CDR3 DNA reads TGTGCCAGCAGCTCGACGGCAGAAAACTCCTACGAGCAGTACTTC.

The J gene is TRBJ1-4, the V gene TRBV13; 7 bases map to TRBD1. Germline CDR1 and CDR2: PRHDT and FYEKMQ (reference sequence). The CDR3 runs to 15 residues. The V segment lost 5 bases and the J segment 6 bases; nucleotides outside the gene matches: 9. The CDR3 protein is CASSQKGAGDEKLFF. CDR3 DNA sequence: TGTGCCAGCAGCCAGAAGGGGGCGGGTGATGAAAAACTGTTTTTT. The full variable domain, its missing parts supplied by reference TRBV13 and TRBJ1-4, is AAGVIQSPRHLIKEKRETATLKCYPIPRHDTVYWYQQGPGQDPQFLISFYEKMQSDKGSIPDRFSAQQFSDYHSELNMSSLELGDSALYFCASSQKGAGDEKLFFGSGTQLSVL.

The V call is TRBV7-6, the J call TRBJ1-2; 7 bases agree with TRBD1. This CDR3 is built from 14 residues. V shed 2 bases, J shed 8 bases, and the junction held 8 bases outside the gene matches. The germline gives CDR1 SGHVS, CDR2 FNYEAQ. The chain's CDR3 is CASSLMTGFEGYTF. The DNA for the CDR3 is TGTGCCAGCAGCTTAATGACAGGGTTTGAAGGCTACACCTTC. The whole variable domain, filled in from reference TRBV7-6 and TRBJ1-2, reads GAGVSQSPRYKVTKRGQDVALRCDPISGHVSLYWYRQALGQGPEFLTYFNYEAQQDKSGLPNDRFSAERPEGSISTLTIQRTEQRDSAMYRCASSLMTGFEGYTFGSGTRLTVV.

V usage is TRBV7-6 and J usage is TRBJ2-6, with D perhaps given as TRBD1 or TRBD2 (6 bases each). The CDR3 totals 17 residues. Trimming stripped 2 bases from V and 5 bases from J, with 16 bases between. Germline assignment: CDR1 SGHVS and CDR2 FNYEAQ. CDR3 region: CASSLLGGGGRANVLTF. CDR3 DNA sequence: TGTGCCAGCAGCTTATTAGGGGGAGGCGGAAGGGCCAACGTCCTGACTTTC.

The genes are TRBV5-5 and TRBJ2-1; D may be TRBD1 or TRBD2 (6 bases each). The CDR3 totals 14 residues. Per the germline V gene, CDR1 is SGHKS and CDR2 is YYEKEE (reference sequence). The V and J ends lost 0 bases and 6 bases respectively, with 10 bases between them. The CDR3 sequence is CASSLEGGVNEQFF. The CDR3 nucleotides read TGTGCCAGCAGCTTGGAGGGGGGCGTCAATGAGCAGTTCTTC.

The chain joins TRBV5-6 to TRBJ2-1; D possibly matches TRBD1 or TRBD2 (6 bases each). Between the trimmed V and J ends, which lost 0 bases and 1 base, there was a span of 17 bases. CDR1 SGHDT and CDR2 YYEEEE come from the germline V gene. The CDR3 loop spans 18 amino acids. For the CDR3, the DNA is TGTGCCAGCAGCTTGGGAGGCGCGGAGGGGGGTTCCTACAATGAGCAGTTCTTC. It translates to CASSLGGAEGGSYNEQFF.

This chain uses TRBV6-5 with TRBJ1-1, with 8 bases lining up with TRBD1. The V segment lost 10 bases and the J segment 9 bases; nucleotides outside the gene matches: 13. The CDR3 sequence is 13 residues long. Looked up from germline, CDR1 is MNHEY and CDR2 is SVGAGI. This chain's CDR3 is CATSPGTGPKAFF. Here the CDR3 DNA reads TGTGCCACCTCTCCCGGGACAGGTCCCAAAGCTTTCTTT.

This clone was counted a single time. CDR3 residues: CASGRGGDTGELFF. CDR3 nucleotide sequence: TGTGCCAGCGGACGCGGGGGAGACACCGGGGAGCTGTTTTTT. The chain has TRBV13 and TRBJ2-2, with 7 bases identical to TRBD2. This CDR3 spans 14 amino acids. V was pared by 8 bases and J by 3 bases, with 6 bases of the junction left unmatched. The germline gives CDR1 PRHDT, CDR2 FYEKMQ (reference sequence).

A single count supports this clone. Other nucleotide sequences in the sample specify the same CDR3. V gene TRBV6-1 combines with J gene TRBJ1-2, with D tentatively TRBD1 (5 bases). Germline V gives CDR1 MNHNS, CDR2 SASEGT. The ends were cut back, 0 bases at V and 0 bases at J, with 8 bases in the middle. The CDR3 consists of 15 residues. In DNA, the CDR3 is TGTGCCAGCAGTGAAGCTCAGGGTGCTAACTATGGCTACACCTTC. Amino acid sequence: CASSEAQGANYGYTF.

CDR3 protein: CASSLVLDSQIPTYEQYF. CDR3 in DNA: TGTGCCAGCAGCTTGGTCCTCGACTCACAGATACCAACCTACGAGCAGTACTTC. The chain recombines TRBV5-6 with TRBJ2-7; D call uncertain. CDR3 length: 18 residues. The germline V gene has CDR1 SGHDT and CDR2 YYEEEE. V was trimmed by 0 bases and J by 2 bases, leaving 21 bases between them.

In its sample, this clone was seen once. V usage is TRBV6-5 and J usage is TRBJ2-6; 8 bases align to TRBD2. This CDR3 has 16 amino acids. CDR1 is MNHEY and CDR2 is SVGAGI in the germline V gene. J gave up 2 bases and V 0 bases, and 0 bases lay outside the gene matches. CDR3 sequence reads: CASSYSRGAGANVLTF. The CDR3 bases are TGTGCCAGCAGTTACTCGCGGGGGGCTGGGGCCAACGTCCTGACTTTC.

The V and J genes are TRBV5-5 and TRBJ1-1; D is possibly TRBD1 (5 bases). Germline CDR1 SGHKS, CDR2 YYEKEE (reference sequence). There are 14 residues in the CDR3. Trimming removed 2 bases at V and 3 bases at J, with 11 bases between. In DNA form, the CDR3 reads TGTGCCAGCAGCTTCGCAGGGTCCTACACTGAAGCTTTCTTT. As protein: CASSFAGSYTEAFF.

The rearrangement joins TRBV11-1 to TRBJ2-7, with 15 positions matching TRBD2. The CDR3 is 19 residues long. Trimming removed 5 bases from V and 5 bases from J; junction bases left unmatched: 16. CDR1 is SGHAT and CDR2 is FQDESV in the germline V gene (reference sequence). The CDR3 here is CASSHRTGTSGRRPHEQYF. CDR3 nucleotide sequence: TGTGCCAGCAGCCATAGGACGGGGACTAGCGGGAGGCGTCCCCACGAGCAGTACTTC. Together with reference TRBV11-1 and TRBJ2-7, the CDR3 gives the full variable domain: EAEVAQSPRYKITEKSQAVAFWCDPISGHATLYWYRQILGQGPELLVQFQDESVVDDSQLPKDRFSAERLKGVDSTLKIQPAELGDSAMYLCASSHRTGTSGRRPHEQYFGPGTRLTVT.

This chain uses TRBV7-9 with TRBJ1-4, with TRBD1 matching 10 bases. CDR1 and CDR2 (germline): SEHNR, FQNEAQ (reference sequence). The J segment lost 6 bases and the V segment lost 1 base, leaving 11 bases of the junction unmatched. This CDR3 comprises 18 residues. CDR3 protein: CASSLDGTTGTGDEKLFF. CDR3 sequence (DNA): TGTGCCAGCAGCTTAGATGGAACTACCGGGACAGGGGATGAAAAACTGTTTTTT. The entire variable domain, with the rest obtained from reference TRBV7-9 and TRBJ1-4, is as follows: DTGVSQNPRHKITKRGQNVTFRCDPISEHNRLYWYRQTLGQGPEFLTYFQNEAQLEKSRLLSDRFSAERPKGSFSTLEIQRTEQGDSAMYLCASSLDGTTGTGDEKLFFGSGTQLSVL.

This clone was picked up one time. Here the CDR3 DNA reads TGTGCCAGCAGCTTTACTAACAGCAATGAGCAGTTCTTC. Translated: CASSFTNSNEQFF. The V gene is TRBV5-4, the J gene TRBJ2-1; unclear D gene. V lost 2 bases, J lost 6 bases, and 9 bases lay in between. CDR1 SGHNT and CDR2 YYREEE come from the germline V gene (reference sequence). The CDR3 covers 13 residues.

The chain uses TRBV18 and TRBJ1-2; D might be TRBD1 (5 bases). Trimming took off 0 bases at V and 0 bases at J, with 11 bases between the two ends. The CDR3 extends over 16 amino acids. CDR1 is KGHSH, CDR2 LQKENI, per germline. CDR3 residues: CASSPPVDSSNYGYTF. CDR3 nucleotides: TGTGCCAGCTCACCACCGGTCGACAGCTCTAACTATGGCTACACCTTC.

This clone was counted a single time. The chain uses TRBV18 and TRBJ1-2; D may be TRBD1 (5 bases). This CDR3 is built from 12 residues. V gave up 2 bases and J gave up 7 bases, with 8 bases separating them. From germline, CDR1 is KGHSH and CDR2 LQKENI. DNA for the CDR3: TGTGCCAGCTCACCATCAGGGTTTGGCTACACCTTC. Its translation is CASSPSGFGYTF.

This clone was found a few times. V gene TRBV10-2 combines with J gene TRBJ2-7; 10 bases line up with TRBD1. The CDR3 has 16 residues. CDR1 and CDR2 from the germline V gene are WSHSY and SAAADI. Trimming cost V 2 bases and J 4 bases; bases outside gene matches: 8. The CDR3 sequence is CASSELPGTGVYEQYF. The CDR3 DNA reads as TGCGCCAGCAGTGAGCTACCCGGGACAGGGGTATACGAGCAGTACTTC.

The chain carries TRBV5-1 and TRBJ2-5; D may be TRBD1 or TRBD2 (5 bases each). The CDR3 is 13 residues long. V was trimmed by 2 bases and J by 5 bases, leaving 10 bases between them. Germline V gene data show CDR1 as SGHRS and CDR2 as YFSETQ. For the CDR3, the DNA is TGCGCCAGCAGCTTCACCCGGGGCGAGACCCAGTACTTC. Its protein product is CASSFTRGETQYF.